The clone carrying this T cell receptor (beta chain) was observed at least ten times. No antigen is known for it. TCRbeta library construction was performed incorporating unique molecular identifiers. MiXCR, run by TCRdb on the PCR reads, gives a single entry per CDR3 protein. The sample holds around 440,000 distinct CDR3 sequences, about 10% seen once. The V gene lost 5 bases and the J gene lost 7 bases, with 8 bases spanning the gap. The CDR3 extends over 10 amino acids. Germline assignment: CDR1 SQVTM and CDR2 ANQGSEA. This entry is derived from a study of T-cell reconstitution after alpha-beta-depleted transplantation in children. Study-wide results and caveats: Some patients showed high day-60 TCRbeta diversity, which derived from surviving recipient T cells and thymic progenitors. After transplant, at about two months, alpha-beta T cells were reportedly derived from several hundred expanded graft clones. Newly produced T cells mostly accounted for T-cell counts and diversity one year post-transplant.

The receptor comes from a child under 10 years old with inherited bone marrow failure, due to receive a stem cell transplant. This chain connects TRBV29-1 to TRBJ2-5; tentatively, D is TRBD2 (5 bases). The sample was PBMCs, taken before TCRalphabeta/CD19-depleted stem cell transplant. CDR3 protein: CSVQLGTQYF. In DNA form, the CDR3 reads TGCAGCGTTCAACTAGGGACCCAGTACTTC.